The entry below describes one T cell receptor beta chain. Its specificity is not known. Germline V lookup: CDR1 SEHNR, CDR2 FQNEAQ (reference sequence). The CDR3 runs to 18 residues. V was shortened by 7 bases and J by 1 base, with 26 bases between the two germline ends. Data came from immunoSEQ multiplex PCR; TCRdb stores just in-frame clones and leaves some out. The sample has around 25,000 clones; approximately 70% are singletons. The sample is drawn from a study of PD-1 blockade in classical Hodgkin lymphoma. Points from the study as a whole: Repertoires differed for reasons still undefined, possibly disease activity or prior therapy. Reported findings placed baseline TCR diversity lower in newly diagnosed patients (compared with healthy donors). With CD4+ cells, TCR diversity rose significantly by C4D1, but not with CD8+ cells.

Noted time point: cycle 4 day 1 (C4D1), after 6 weeks of nivolumab. Relapses following autologous stem cell transplantation were seen in all patients, with brentuximab vedotin exposure varying. The source material was peripheral blood mononuclear cells (PBMCs), sampled before the fourth cycle of nivolumab. This TCR derives from a human donor with classical Hodgkin lymphoma. The V call is TRBV7-9, the J call TRBJ2-7; tentatively, D is TRBD2 (6 bases). This CDR3 is CASNLGRWDWGGSYEQYV. The CDR3 coding sequence is TGTGCCAGCAACTTGGGCAGGTGGGACTGGGGTGGGTCCTACGAGCAGTACGTC.